This is a list of T cell receptor beta chains from one sample in a study of cytomegalovirus exposure and HLA in healthy donors. This table comes from immunoSEQ multiplex PCR, and its TCRdb copy is limited to in-frame clones, with some not included. The sample includes more than 300,000 clones, around 86% of them seen just once. Sequenced input: PBMCs. The receptors here all came from a woman aged 18-30 years in good health and CMV-seronegative. The CDR3 runs from the conserved cysteine through the conserved F or W. D genes are given only for firm matches. Rows may omit the clone size; those that give it use once, few, many or a size class.

CDR3: CASSLAGTAYNSPLHF
DNA: TGCGCCAGCAGCTTGGCCGGGACAGCCTATAATTCACCCCTCCACTTT
V: TRBV5-1
J: TRBJ1-6
size: few
D: TRBD1

CDR3: CATSRDHRAGGLYEQYF
DNA: TGTGCCACCAGCAGAGATCATCGGGCGGGAGGGCTGTACGAGCAGTACTTC
V: TRBV15
J: TRBJ2-7
size: NA
D: TRBD2

CDR3: CASSLLSSYEQYF
DNA: TGTGCCAGCAGTTTATTGAGCTCCTACGAGCAGTACTTC
V: TRBV27
J: TRBJ2-7
size: NA
D: NA

CDR3: CATSRSAGGETQYF
DNA: TGTGCCACCAGCAGATCCGCGGGGGGGGAGACCCAGTACTTC
V: TRBV15
J: TRBJ2-5
size: NA
D: TRBD2

CDR3: CASTGTRGRYEQYF
DNA: TGTGCCAGCACCGGAACGCGAGGGAGGTACGAGCAGTACTTC
V: TRBV2
J: TRBJ2-7
size: few
D: NA

CDR3: CASSYSTSGPGELFF
DNA: TGTGCCAGCAGTTACTCGACTAGCGGGCCCGGGGAGCTGTTTTTT
V: TRBV6-5
J: TRBJ2-2
size: NA
D: TRBD2

CDR3: CASSGQGVNQPQHF
DNA: TGTGCCAGCAGTGGACAGGGAGTCAATCAGCCCCAGCATTTT
V: TRBV2
J: TRBJ1-5
size: few
D: TRBD1

CDR3: CASSVGIAGGETQYF
DNA: TGTGCCAGCAGCGTAGGAATAGCGGGGGGAGAGACCCAGTACTTC
V: TRBV9
J: TRBJ2-5
size: NA
D: TRBD2

CDR3: CASSPLGTSGGAETQYF
DNA: TGTGCCAGCAGCCCGCTCGGGACTAGCGGGGGGGCGGAGACCCAGTACTTC
V: TRBV4-2
J: TRBJ2-5
size: NA
D: TRBD2

CDR3: CASSTQQGSTNYGYTF
DNA: TGTGCCAGCAGTACCCAACAGGGGTCAACCAACTATGGCTACACCTTC
V: TRBV27
J: TRBJ1-2
size: NA
D: TRBD1

CDR3: CASTKEAGGANTQYF
DNA: TGTGCCAGCACTAAGGAGGCGGGAGGGGCAAATACGCAGTATTTT
V: TRBV6-6
J: TRBJ2-3
size: NA
D: TRBD2

CDR3: CASSSTSGRGTGEQYF
DNA: TGTGCCAGCAGCTCGACTAGCGGGAGAGGGACCGGCGAGCAGTACTTC
V: TRBV7-9
J: TRBJ2-7
size: NA
D: TRBD2

CDR3: CASSVVETSPNTEAFF
DNA: TGTGCCAGCAGCGTAGTGGAGACGAGTCCGAACACTGAAGCTTTCTTT
V: TRBV9
J: TRBJ1-1
size: NA
D: NA

CDR3: CASSAGGLVNTEAFF
DNA: TGTGCCAGCAGTGCAGGGGGTTTGGTGAACACTGAAGCTTTCTTT
V: TRBV6-1
J: TRBJ1-1
size: NA
D: TRBD1

CDR3: CASSNGGTTEAFF
DNA: TGTGCCAGCAGCAACGGGGGGACCACTGAAGCTTTCTTT
V: TRBV27
J: TRBJ1-1
size: NA
D: NA